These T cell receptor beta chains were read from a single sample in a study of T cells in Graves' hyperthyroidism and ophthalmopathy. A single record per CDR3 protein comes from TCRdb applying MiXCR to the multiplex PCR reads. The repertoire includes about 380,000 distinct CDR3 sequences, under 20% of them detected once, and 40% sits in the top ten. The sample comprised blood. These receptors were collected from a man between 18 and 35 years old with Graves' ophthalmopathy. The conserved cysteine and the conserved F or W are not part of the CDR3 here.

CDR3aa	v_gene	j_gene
ASSPPYEAEAF	TRBV27	TRBJ1-1
SARGTEGDTEAF	TRBV20-1	TRBJ1-1
SVEGLGGYT	TRBV29-1	TRBJ1-2
ASSIGTSGTDTQY	TRBV2	TRBJ2-3
ASSLQRQGDNQPQH	TRBV7-9	TRBJ1-5
ASSYAAGAREQY	TRBV6-2/TRBV6-3	TRBJ2-7
ASSPGIDTEAF	TRBV18	TRBJ1-1
ASSFRTGNEQY	TRBV7-6	TRBJ2-7
SVGSVENPSGANVLT	TRBV29-1	TRBJ2-6
ASRSGTYYGYT	TRBV27	TRBJ1-2
ASSLVGRANEQF	TRBV5-5	TRBJ2-1
ATSRDRENLYGYT	TRBV15	TRBJ1-2
ASSPTGGRVNTEAF	TRBV5-1	TRBJ1-1
ASSRGVPEGVTYEQY	TRBV5-4	TRBJ2-7
ASNPGGGDGNYGYT	TRBV19	TRBJ1-2
ASSYSADGYT	TRBV6-5	TRBJ1-2
ASSPWGTKGANTEAF	TRBV27	TRBJ1-1
ASREAGSNTGELF	TRBV2	TRBJ2-2
ASSPRPSVSTDTQY	TRBV11-2	TRBJ2-3
ASSGRTGQDTQY	TRBV5-1	TRBJ2-3
ASSKGVEQF	TRBV6-1	TRBJ2-1
SAGATSGGADTQY	TRBV20-1	TRBJ2-3
ATNAHRESNQPQH	TRBV15	TRBJ1-5
ASSQEAGHLTTDTQY	TRBV14	TRBJ2-3
ASSLEVLNEQF	TRBV11-2	TRBJ2-1
SVEVQGIGYT	TRBV29-1	TRBJ1-2
ATAGTSGGRSSYNEQF	TRBV14	TRBJ2-1
ASSEGWRKSLQETQY	TRBV2	TRBJ2-5
ASSPIGGGWETQY	TRBV25-1	TRBJ2-5
ASSDSTGGTGELF	TRBV6-1	TRBJ2-2
ASSFLGQGRYEQF	TRBV7-3	TRBJ2-1
ATSDLGTKGSETQY	TRBV24-1	TRBJ2-5
ASSLKGRSSYNEQF	TRBV10-1	TRBJ2-1
ASSLAIDGTGGGNTEAF	TRBV5-1	TRBJ1-1
ASIAPRGAGQETQY	TRBV7-9	TRBJ2-5
ASSFGGGGETQY	TRBV11-2	TRBJ2-5
ASSLVQGASEAF	TRBV5-1	TRBJ1-1
ASSVGGGQQETQY	TRBV9	TRBJ2-5
ASSIGTGVGYT	TRBV5-1	TRBJ1-2
ATSGNNQPQH	TRBV24-1	TRBJ1-5
ASSLYSGTGVFYGYT	TRBV5-5	TRBJ1-2
ASSLSGGYNEQF	TRBV27	TRBJ2-1
ASSQDGFYGYT	TRBV5-1	TRBJ1-2
ASSLGQVRDYEQY	TRBV5-1	TRBJ2-7
ASSLSFRGMNTEAF	TRBV27	TRBJ1-1
ASSQGFNQPQH	TRBV3-1	TRBJ1-5
ASSEALGFAQETQY	TRBV2	TRBJ2-5
ASISGTANTGELF	TRBV3-1	TRBJ2-2
ASSQATPVGEAF	TRBV4-1	TRBJ1-1
ASSPRVGKQETQY	TRBV18	TRBJ2-5
ASSETGTSGGWSSYNEQF	TRBV7-3	TRBJ2-1
ASSESGQGFSEQY	TRBV10-1	TRBJ2-7
ASSEAFALAGGPRTDTQY	TRBV6-1	TRBJ2-3
ATRKGQGGNEKLF	TRBV5-1	TRBJ1-4
ASSLNWDTESNQPQH	TRBV7-8	TRBJ1-5
ASSFRRDRDGIYGYT	TRBV11-2	TRBJ1-2